These 9 T cell receptor beta chains were all obtained from the same sample, sequenced in a study of siplizumab effects on memory and regulatory T cells. Sequencing was performed with immunoSEQ multiplex PCR; in TCRdb, only in-frame clones are kept and a portion is missing. The sample carries about 66,000 clones, just over 95% recorded once. The sample taken for sequencing was naive CD8+ T cells sorted from blood. The source of these receptors is a human donor in good health.

This sequence joins TRBV5-1 and TRBJ2-7; no definite D call. Germline loops: CDR1 SGHRS, CDR2 YFSETQ. The CDR3 is 13 residues long. V lost 3 bases to trimming and J lost 7 bases, with 14 bases between them. The CDR3 nucleotides are TGCGCCAGCAGCTCGACGGGTCCGGAAGAGCAGTACTTC. It codes for CASSSTGPEEQYF.

The chain has TRBV28 and TRBJ1-1; weak D call: TRBD1 (5 bases). The CDR3 covers 12 residues. Deletions cut 2 bases from V and 6 bases from J, with 7 bases between. Germline CDR1 MDHEN, CDR2 SYDVKM. The DNA of the CDR3 is TGTGCCAGCAGTTTAGGGGCAGCTGAAGCTTTCTTT. This gives the protein CASSLGAAEAFF.

V is TRBV7-9 and J is TRBJ1-5, with D perhaps matching TRBD1 (6 bases). This CDR3 has 15 amino acids. Germline CDR1 and CDR2: SEHNR and FQNEAQ (reference sequence). Trimming pared 3 bases from V and 3 bases from J, leaving 12 bases between. This CDR3 is CASSFQGMNNQPQHF. The CDR3 nucleotides read TGTGCCAGCAGCTTTCAGGGGATGAACAATCAGCCCCAGCATTTT.

V is TRBV11-2 and J is TRBJ2-7, with 7 nucleotides matching TRBD2. The germline CDR1 and CDR2 sequences are SGHAT and FQNNGV. CDR3 length equals 14 residues. Trimming removed 0 bases from V and 6 bases from J; junction bases left unmatched: 5. CDR3 bases: TGTGCCAGCAGCTTAGATGTGACTAGCCCCGAGCAGTACTTC. Translated: CASSLDVTSPEQYF.

The gene calls are TRBV9 and TRBJ1-6, with D unclear. This CDR3 region has 12 residues. The V end was cut by 0 bases, the J end by 7 bases, with 2 bases between. Germline assignment: CDR1 SGDLS and CDR2 YYNGEE. The CDR3 here is CASSVANSPLHF. Here the CDR3 DNA reads TGTGCCAGCAGCGTAGCGAATTCACCCCTCCACTTT. Combining the CDR3 with reference TRBV9 and TRBJ1-6 gives the whole variable domain DSGVTQTPKHLITATGQRVTLRCSPRSGDLSVYWYQQSLDQGLQFLIQYYNGEERAKGNILERFSAQQFPDLHSELNLSSLELGDSALYFCASSVANSPLHFGNGTRLTVT.

This sequence joins TRBV13 and TRBJ2-3; D is perhaps TRBD1 (6 bases). Trimming stripped 5 bases from V and 1 base from J, with 16 bases between. Germline CDR1 and CDR2: PRHDT and FYEKMQ (reference sequence). CDR3 length equals 16 residues. The CDR3, as DNA: TGTGCCAGCAGCCCCACCGGGACACTCGGCACAGATACGCAGTATTTT. Translating it yields CASSPTGTLGTDTQYF.

The CDR3 DNA sequence: TGTGCCAGCAGTTACTCGCCAGGGATGAACACTGAAGCTTTCTTT. This codes for CASSYSPGMNTEAFF. The V call is TRBV6-5, the J call TRBJ1-1; possibly TRBD1 for D (5 bases). Germline V gene sequence: CDR1 MNHEY, CDR2 SVGAGI. The CDR3 is 15 amino acids. Trimming took off 0 bases at V and 0 bases at J, with 8 bases between the two ends.

This CDR3 reads CASSLALLQNEQFF. CDR3 in DNA: TGTGCCAGCAGCTTAGCGCTCTTGCAAAACGAGCAGTTCTTC. The V and J genes are TRBV11-2 and TRBJ2-1; D call uncertain. CDR1 and CDR2 (germline): SGHAT, FQNNGV. The CDR3 loop spans 14 amino acids. Trimming left V 1 base short and J 10 bases short, with 14 bases between.

The V gene is TRBV7-2, the J gene TRBJ2-5, with D possibly being TRBD1 or TRBD2 (5 bases each). CDR1 and CDR2 from the germline V gene are SGHTA and FQGNSA. The CDR3 is made up of 11 amino acids. V lost 11 bases to trimming and J lost 4 bases, with 11 bases between them. The CDR3 region has the DNA TGTGCCCAGGGAGTAGGAGAGACCCAGTACTTC. Translation: CAQGVGETQYF.